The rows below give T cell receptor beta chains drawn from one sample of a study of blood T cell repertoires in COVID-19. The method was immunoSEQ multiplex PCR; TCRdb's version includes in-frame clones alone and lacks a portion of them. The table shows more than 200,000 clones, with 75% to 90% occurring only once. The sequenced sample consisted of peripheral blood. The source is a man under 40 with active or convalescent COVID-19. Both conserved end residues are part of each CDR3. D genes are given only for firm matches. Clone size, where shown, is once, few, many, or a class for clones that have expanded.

CDR3aa: CASSVGGANTGELFF
CDR3nt: TGTGCCAGCAGCGTGGGCGGGGCCAACACCGGGGAGCTGTTTTTT
v_gene: TRBV9
d_gene: .
abundance: .
len: 15
j_gene: TRBJ2-2

CDR3aa: CASSEEGTVIWSGNTIYF
CDR3nt: TGTGCCAGCAGTGAAGAGGGGACAGTTATATGGTCTGGAAACACCATATATTTT
v_gene: TRBV6-1
d_gene: TRBD1
abundance: .
len: 18
j_gene: TRBJ1-3

CDR3aa: CASSDGGQGWEKLFF
CDR3nt: TGTGCCAGCAGCGACGGGGGACAGGGGTGGGAAAAACTGTTTTTT
v_gene: TRBV6-6
d_gene: TRBD1
abundance: .
len: 15
j_gene: TRBJ1-4

CDR3aa: CASSLEMNTEAFF
CDR3nt: TGTGCCAGCTCACTTGAGATGAACACTGAAGCTTTCTTT
v_gene: TRBV18
d_gene: .
abundance: .
len: 13
j_gene: TRBJ1-1

CDR3aa: CASSPMGGQLNSPLHF
CDR3nt: TGTGCCAGCTCACCTATGGGGGGACAGCTGAATTCACCCCTCCACTTT
v_gene: TRBV18
d_gene: TRBD1
abundance: .
len: 16
j_gene: TRBJ1-6

CDR3aa: CASSPTGGRNQPQHF
CDR3nt: TGTGCCAGCAGCCCGACAGGGGGCCGAAATCAGCCCCAGCATTTT
v_gene: TRBV27
d_gene: TRBD1
abundance: .
len: 15
j_gene: TRBJ1-5

CDR3aa: CASSRVTDTQYF
CDR3nt: TGTGCCAGCAGTCGGGTCACAGATACGCAGTATTTT
v_gene: TRBV25-1
d_gene: .
abundance: .
len: 12
j_gene: TRBJ2-3

CDR3aa: CASSLGDRGLAGFEQYF
CDR3nt: TGTGCCAGCAGCTTGGGGGACCGAGGACTAGCGGGATTCGAGCAGTACTTC
v_gene: TRBV5-6
d_gene: TRBD2
abundance: .
len: 17
j_gene: TRBJ2-7

CDR3aa: CASSSTGVQPQHF
CDR3nt: TGTGCCAGCAGTTCTACAGGGGTTCAGCCCCAGCATTTT
v_gene: TRBV6-5
d_gene: TRBD1
abundance: .
len: 13
j_gene: TRBJ1-5

CDR3aa: CATSSGGSGWSQYF
CDR3nt: TGTGCCACCTCGAGCGGGGGTTCGGGTTGGTCCCAGTACTTC
v_gene: TRBV5-4
d_gene: TRBD2
abundance: .
len: 14
j_gene: TRBJ2-5

CDR3aa: CAIAMASGGSEQYF
CDR3nt: TGTGCCATCGCCATGGCTAGCGGGGGGAGTGAGCAGTACTTC
v_gene: TRBV10-3
d_gene: TRBD2
abundance: .
len: 14
j_gene: TRBJ2-7

CDR3aa: CAWSVSHSGELFF
CDR3nt: TGTGCCTGGAGTGTAAGTCACTCCGGGGAGCTGTTTTTT
v_gene: TRBV30
d_gene: .
abundance: .
len: 13
j_gene: TRBJ2-2

CDR3aa: CASSGDGWSEQFF
CDR3nt: TGTGCCAGCAGCGGAGACGGGTGGTCTGAGCAGTTCTTC
v_gene: TRBV9
d_gene: .
abundance: .
len: 13
j_gene: TRBJ2-1

CDR3aa: CASRDDRGLGEKLFF
CDR3nt: TGCGCCAGCAGAGATGACAGGGGGTTAGGTGAAAAACTGTTTTTT
v_gene: TRBV5-1
d_gene: TRBD1
abundance: .
len: 15
j_gene: TRBJ1-4

CDR3aa: CSGDERGTNSYNEQFF
CDR3nt: TGCAGCGGTGACGAACGAGGGACTAACTCCTACAATGAGCAGTTCTTC
v_gene: TRBV29-1
d_gene: TRBD2
abundance: .
len: 16
j_gene: TRBJ2-1

CDR3aa: CASSQDTPGVGGYTF
CDR3nt: TGCGCCAGCAGCCAAGATACCCCAGGGGTGGGCGGCTACACCTTC
v_gene: TRBV4-3
d_gene: .
abundance: .
len: 15
j_gene: TRBJ1-2

CDR3aa: CASSIWGLAGSRGGTDTQYF
CDR3nt: TGTGCCAGTAGTATCTGGGGACTAGCGGGGTCTCGTGGAGGCACAGATACGCAGTATTTT
v_gene: TRBV19
d_gene: TRBD2
abundance: few
len: 20
j_gene: TRBJ2-3

CDR3aa: CASKEWGQGKEKLFF
CDR3nt: TGTGCCAGCAAGGAATGGGGCCAGGGGAAAGAAAAACTGTTTTTT
v_gene: TRBV5-4
d_gene: .
abundance: .
len: 15
j_gene: TRBJ1-4

CDR3aa: CASSLGGTIGGEQYF
CDR3nt: TGTGCCAGCAGCTTAGGGGGAACTATAGGGGGCGAGCAGTACTTC
v_gene: TRBV7-8
d_gene: .
abundance: .
len: 15
j_gene: TRBJ2-7

CDR3aa: CASSPQTGLDTEAFF
CDR3nt: TGTGCCAGCTCACCGCAGACGGGGTTGGACACTGAAGCTTTCTTT
v_gene: TRBV18
d_gene: .
abundance: .
len: 15
j_gene: TRBJ1-1

CDR3aa: CASRHSLSYEQYF
CDR3nt: TGTGCCAGCAGGCACAGCCTCTCCTACGAGCAGTACTTC
v_gene: TRBV6-5
d_gene: .
abundance: .
len: 13
j_gene: TRBJ2-7

CDR3aa: CASSIADEQFF
CDR3nt: TGTGCCAGTAGTATCGCGGATGAGCAGTTCTTC
v_gene: TRBV19
d_gene: .
abundance: .
len: 11
j_gene: TRBJ2-1

CDR3aa: CASSQVGRGNTEAFF
CDR3nt: TGTGCCAGCAGCCAAGTCGGCAGGGGGAACACTGAAGCTTTCTTT
v_gene: TRBV3-1/TRBV3-2
d_gene: .
abundance: .
len: 15
j_gene: TRBJ1-1

CDR3aa: CASSLRWTSGSSYEQYF
CDR3nt: TGTGCCAGCAGCTTGAGGTGGACTAGCGGAAGCTCCTACGAGCAGTACTTC
v_gene: TRBV7-2
d_gene: TRBD2
abundance: once
len: 17
j_gene: TRBJ2-7

CDR3aa: CSVPDYGYTF
CDR3nt: TGCAGCGTGCCAGATTATGGCTACACCTTC
v_gene: TRBV29-1
d_gene: .
abundance: .
len: 10
j_gene: TRBJ1-2

CDR3aa: CSVERKMNTEAFF
CDR3nt: TGCAGCGTTGAGAGGAAGATGAACACTGAAGCTTTCTTT
v_gene: TRBV29-1
d_gene: .
abundance: .
len: 13
j_gene: TRBJ1-1

CDR3aa: CATIDSRYGYTF
CDR3nt: TGTGCCACCATTGACAGTCGCTATGGCTACACCTTC
v_gene: TRBV3-1/TRBV3-2
d_gene: .
abundance: .
len: 12
j_gene: TRBJ1-2

CDR3aa: CAISDRDRTNYGYTF
CDR3nt: TGTGCCATCAGTGATCGGGACAGAACTAACTATGGCTACACCTTC
v_gene: TRBV10-3
d_gene: TRBD1
abundance: .
len: 15
j_gene: TRBJ1-2

CDR3aa: CASRDNSGGGNF
CDR3nt: TGTGCCAGTCGCGATAATTCCGGCGGGGGGAACTTC
v_gene: TRBV19
d_gene: TRBD2
abundance: .
len: 12
j_gene: TRBJ2-7

CDR3aa: CASSFGRSYEQYF
CDR3nt: TGTGCCAGCAGTTTTGGGCGCTCCTACGAGCAGTACTTC
v_gene: TRBV12-3/TRBV12-4
d_gene: .
abundance: .
len: 13
j_gene: TRBJ2-7

CDR3aa: CASSLDSLAGGDTQYF
CDR3nt: TGTGCCAGCAGCTTAGATTCCCTAGCGGGGGGGGATACGCAGTATTTT
v_gene: TRBV7-2
d_gene: TRBD2
abundance: .
len: 16
j_gene: TRBJ2-3

CDR3aa: CASSLGAARNTEAFF
CDR3nt: TGTGCCAGCAGCTTAGGTGCAGCGAGGAACACTGAAGCTTTCTTT
v_gene: TRBV7-8
d_gene: .
abundance: .
len: 15
j_gene: TRBJ1-1

CDR3aa: CASSSGLSLLYEQYF
CDR3nt: TGTGCCAGCAGCTCGGGACTATCGTTACTGTACGAGCAGTACTTC
v_gene: TRBV11-2
d_gene: TRBD2
abundance: .
len: 15
j_gene: TRBJ2-7